Listed here are 8 T cell receptor beta chains from one sample, sequenced in a study of control samples from healthy donors and cancer patients. Clones were sequenced by immunoSEQ multiplex PCR, and TCRdb holds only the in-frame ones, with some missing. The sample yields 130,000 or so clones, roughly 89% seen once. What was sequenced was PBMCs. All receptors come from a man in his forties or fifties with head and neck cancer.

The chain is built from TRBV19 and TRBJ2-7; 9 bases align to TRBD2. V dropped 2 bases and J dropped 6; count of bases not matched to a gene: 11. From germline, CDR1 is LNHDA and CDR2 SQIVND (reference sequence). The CDR3 contains 16 residues. CDR3 coding DNA: TGTGCCAGTAGTATAACGGTGGGGCTAGCGGGACGCGAGCAGTACTTC. This gives the protein CASSITVGLAGREQYF.

This sequence joins TRBV6-5 and TRBJ2-7; no clear D. Looked up from germline, CDR1 is MNHEY and CDR2 is SVGAGI. V shed 6 bases and J shed 2 bases, with 8 bases lying between them. There are 12 residues in the CDR3. CDR3 region: CASRAATYEQYF. In DNA, the CDR3 is TGTGCCAGCAGGGCAGCAACCTACGAGCAGTACTTC.

The chain couples TRBV11-3 to TRBJ2-1; tentatively, D is TRBD2 (5 bases). The CDR3 is 15 amino acids. Germline values: CDR1 SGHNT, CDR2 YENEEA. Trimming removed 4 bases from V and 8 bases from J, with 18 bases in between. This chain's CDR3 is CASSSGVGARDEQFF. The CDR3, as DNA: TGTGCCAGCAGCTCTGGGGTGGGAGCGAGGGATGAGCAGTTCTTC.

This clone was picked up one time. This rearrangement joins TRBV4-1 to TRBJ2-7; 8 positions agree with TRBD1. CDR1 MGHRA and CDR2 YSYEKL come from the germline V gene. The CDR3 is 14 residues long. The V and J ends lost 7 bases and 3 bases, in that order; junction bases with no gene match: 8. CDR3 sequence: CASTRKTGDYEQYF. DNA of the CDR3: TGCGCCAGCACCCGAAAGACAGGGGACTACGAGCAGTACTTC.

As regards this clone: In the same sample, other DNA sequences code for this CDR3. V gene TRBV23-1 combines with J gene TRBJ2-2; perhaps TRBD2 as D (7 bases). TRBV23-1 is given ORF status, its function remaining uncertain. V dropped 3 bases and J dropped 3 bases, with 32 bases sitting between them. This CDR3 is 22 amino acids long. Here the CDR3 reads CASSHTSGLAGLGGADTGELFF. The DNA of the CDR3 is TGCGCCAGCAGTCATACATCGGGACTCGCGGGACTTGGGGGGGCGGACACCGGGGAGCTGTTTTTT.

The rearrangement joins TRBV28 to TRBJ1-3; D might be TRBD1 (6 bases). CDR3 length equals 18 residues. Germline CDR1 MDHEN, CDR2 SYDVKM. Between the trimmed V and J ends, which lost 6 bases and 2 bases, there was a span of 23 bases. The CDR3 nucleotides are TGTGCCAGCAGACCCGTGGGGGGCTCTCTGGCCGCTGGAAACACCATATATTTT. Translation gives CASRPVGGSLAAGNTIYF.

The chain links TRBV5-1 to TRBJ2-5; D assignment may be TRBD1 or TRBD2 (6 bases each). The CDR3 length is 14 residues. V lost 4 bases and J lost 2, with 12 bases in between. Germline V lookup: CDR1 SGHRS, CDR2 YFSETQ. The CDR3 is CASSPRRGQETQYF. In DNA form, the CDR3 reads TGCGCCAGCAGCCCTCGGAGGGGGCAAGAGACCCAGTACTTC.

This clone was seen a single time. The V and J genes are TRBV4-1 and TRBJ1-2, with D perhaps matching TRBD1 (5 bases). The CDR3 sequence is 15 residues long. From germline, CDR1 is MGHRA and CDR2 YSYEKL. V was cut by 3 bases and J by 4 bases, with 15 bases left in between. CDR3 amino acids: CASSHLQGGVYGYTF. CDR3 DNA sequence: TGCGCCAGCAGCCACCTTCAGGGCGGGGTCTATGGCTACACCTTC.